Below, 10 T cell receptor beta chains from the same sample are listed, as sequenced in a study of blood T cell repertoires in COVID-19. This table comes from immunoSEQ multiplex PCR, and its TCRdb copy is limited to in-frame clones, with some not included. The sample lists about 440,000 clones; approximately 90% were seen once. The specimen sequenced was peripheral blood. All receptors come from a woman between 25 and 40 years old with acute or convalescent COVID-19.

The rearrangement uses TRBV27 and TRBJ2-3; possibly TRBD1 for D (6 bases). V was clipped by 6 bases and J by 6 bases, with 16 bases between them. The V gene's germline CDR1 is MNHEY and CDR2 SMNVEV (reference sequence). The length of the CDR3 is 14 residues. CDR3 sequence reads: CASRSGTLSDTQYF. The CDR3 DNA is TGTGCCAGCAGGTCCGGGACACTTTCTGATACGCAGTATTTT.

The chain combines TRBV6-5 with TRBJ1-1, with 7 bases fitting TRBD1. Germline lookup yields CDR1 MNHEY and CDR2 SVGAGI. V shed 4 bases and J 4 bases; nucleotides not matched to a gene: 9. This CDR3 contains 15 residues. CDR3 residues: CASSSPQGVVTEAFF. In DNA form, the CDR3 reads TGTGCCAGCAGTTCACCCCAGGGGGTTGTCACTGAAGCTTTCTTT.

The chain is built from TRBV6-6 and TRBJ1-1; the D is unclear. Between the trimmed V and J ends, which lost 6 bases and 10 bases, there was a span of 24 bases. CDR3 length: 15 amino acids. CDR1 and CDR2 from the germline V gene are MNHNY and SVGAGI (reference sequence). CDR3 residues: CASSATQKTSPVAFF. The CDR3 coding sequence is TGTGCCAGCAGCGCTACCCAAAAAACCTCCCCGGTAGCTTTCTTT.

A word on this clone: With a much larger clone just one base away, this may be a read error. The rearrangement uses TRBV11-2 and TRBJ1-1, with D tentatively TRBD1 (5 bases). Between the trimmed V and J ends, which lost 3 bases and 1 base, there was a span of 6 bases. Looked up from germline, CDR1 is SGHAT and CDR2 is FQNNGV. CDR3 size: 13 residues. The CDR3 bases are TGTGCCAGCAGCTTGACAGCGAACACTGAAGCTTTCTTT. This sequence encodes CASSLTANTEAFF.

The V gene is TRBV20-1, the J gene TRBJ2-5, with D perhaps matching TRBD2 (7 bases). V lost 5 bases to trimming and J lost 5 bases, with 9 bases between them. Germline CDR1 DFQATT, CDR2 SNEGSKA (reference sequence). The CDR3 length is 11 residues. CDR3 loop: CSARGAETQYF. The CDR3 DNA follows: TGCAGTGCTCGGGGGGCTGAGACCCAGTACTTC.

V is TRBV9 and J is TRBJ1-3; possibly TRBD1 for D (6 bases). The ends were cut back, 4 bases at V and 0 bases at J, with 14 bases in the middle. CDR1 is SGDLS, CDR2 YYNGEE, per germline. This CDR3 is built from 16 residues. The CDR3 loop is CASSPVQGFSGNTIYF. CDR3 nucleotide sequence: TGTGCCAGCAGCCCGGTTCAGGGGTTCTCTGGAAACACCATATATTTT.

The chain combines TRBV7-3 with TRBJ2-7, with D possibly TRBD1 on 6 matching bases. The CDR3 runs 18 residues. In germline, CDR1 is SGHTA, CDR2 FQGTGA. V was cut by 5 bases and J by 5 bases, with 28 bases left in between. The CDR3 here is CASSPIKGSGPRGDEQYF. DNA of the CDR3: TGTGCCAGCAGCCCAATCAAGGGCTCCGGGCCCAGGGGTGACGAGCAGTACTTC.

This chain connects TRBV29-1 to TRBJ2-1; TRBD2 aligns across 9 bases. Germline assignment: CDR1 SQVTM and CDR2 ANQGSEA. V lost 7 bases and J lost 4; bases outside the gene matches: 8. The length of the CDR3 is 14 residues. The CDR3 coding sequence is TGCAGCGGGGAGCGGGGGGACTTTTACAATGAGCAGTTCTTC. Amino acid sequence: CSGERGDFYNEQFF.

The genes are TRBV30 and TRBJ1-6, with 7 bases lining up with TRBD1. CDR1 is GTSNPN and CDR2 is SVGIG in the germline V gene (reference sequence). The ends lost 8 bases at V and 0 bases at J; junction bases unmatched: 7. There are 15 residues in the CDR3. The CDR3 spells CAVHRDSSYNSPLHF. In nucleotides, the CDR3 is TGTGCCGTCCACCGGGACAGCTCCTATAATTCACCCCTCCACTTT.

This clone was recorded once. The genes are TRBV28 and TRBJ2-1; 7 bases fit TRBD1. Germline V CDR1 and CDR2: MDHEN, SYDVKM. Trimming removed 7 bases from V and 5 bases from J; junction bases left unmatched: 17. This CDR3 has 17 amino acids. This chain's CDR3 is CASISPQQGSLDNEQFF. The CDR3 DNA reads as TGTGCCAGCATCAGTCCCCAACAGGGGAGTTTGGACAATGAGCAGTTCTTC.